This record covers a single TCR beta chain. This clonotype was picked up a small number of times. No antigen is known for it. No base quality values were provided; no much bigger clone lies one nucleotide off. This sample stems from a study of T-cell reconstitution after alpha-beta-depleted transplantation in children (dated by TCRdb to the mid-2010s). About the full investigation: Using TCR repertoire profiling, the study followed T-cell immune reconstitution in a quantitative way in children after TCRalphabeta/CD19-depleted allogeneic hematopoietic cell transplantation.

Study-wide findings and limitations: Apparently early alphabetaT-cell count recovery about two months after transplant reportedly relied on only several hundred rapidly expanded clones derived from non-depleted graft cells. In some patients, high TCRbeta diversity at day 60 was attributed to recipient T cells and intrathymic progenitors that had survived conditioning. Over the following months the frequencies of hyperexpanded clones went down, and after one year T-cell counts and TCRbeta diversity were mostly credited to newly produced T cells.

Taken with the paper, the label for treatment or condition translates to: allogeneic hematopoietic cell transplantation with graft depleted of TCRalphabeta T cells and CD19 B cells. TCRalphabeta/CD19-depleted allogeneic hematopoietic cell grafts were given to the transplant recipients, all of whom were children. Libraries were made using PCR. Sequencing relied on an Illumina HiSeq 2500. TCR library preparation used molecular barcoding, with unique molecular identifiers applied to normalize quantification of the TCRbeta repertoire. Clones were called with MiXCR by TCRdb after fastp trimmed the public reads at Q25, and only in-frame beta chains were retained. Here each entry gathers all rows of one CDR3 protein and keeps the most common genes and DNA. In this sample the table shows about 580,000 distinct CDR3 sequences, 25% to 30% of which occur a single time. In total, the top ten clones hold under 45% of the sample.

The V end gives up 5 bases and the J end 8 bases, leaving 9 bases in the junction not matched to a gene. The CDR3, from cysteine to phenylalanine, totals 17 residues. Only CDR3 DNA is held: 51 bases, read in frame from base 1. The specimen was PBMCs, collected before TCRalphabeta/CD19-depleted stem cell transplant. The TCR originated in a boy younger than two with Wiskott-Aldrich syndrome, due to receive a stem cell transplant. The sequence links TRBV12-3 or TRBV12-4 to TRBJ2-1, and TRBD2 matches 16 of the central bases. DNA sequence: TGTGCCAGCAGTCAAGAGGGACTAGCGGGAGGGCCCCATGAGCAGTTCTTC. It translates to CASSQEGLAGGPHEQFF.